The clone carrying this T cell receptor beta chain showed up many times. This sample was taken from a study of prognosis after radiotherapy for stage I lung cancer. Study as a whole: Newly diagnosed primary stage I lung tumors were present in about 13 patients, and oligometastatic NSCLC after surgical resection of the primary tumor was present in several patients. Deemed medically inoperable were all patients with non-small cell lung cancer.

CDR3 of TCR beta was amplified from genomic DNA via a two-round multiplex PCR. The authors ran first-round PCR with primers specific to each TRBV and TRBJ gene. TCRdb re-derived calls from the multiplex PCR reads in MiXCR, one entry per CDR3 protein. The data hold about 28,000 distinct CDR3 sequences, with approximately 31% observed a single time. Assessment by CT and PET/CT found all patients node-negative, and none had prior chemotherapy, radiotherapy or other malignancies. Peripheral venous blood was drawn in roughly 6-milliliter volumes, with a draw taken at each of two separate time points. The material sequenced was PBMCs, taken before or after stereotactic body radiation therapy (not recorded which). The sequence derives from a donor aged 50 or older with non-small cell lung cancer.

DNA for the CDR3: TGTGCCAGCAGCTTGCAGGGGGCCAACACCGGGGAGCTGTTTTTT. Its protein product is CASSLQGANTGELFF. The chain has TRBV7-9 and TRBJ2-2, with 8 bases that match TRBD1. The germline gives CDR1 SEHNR, CDR2 FQNEAQ (reference sequence). The V and J ends lost 3 bases and 2 bases, in that order; junction bases with no gene match: 2. CDR3 size: 15 residues.